This T cell receptor (beta chain) originates from a study of lymphopenia after photon versus proton radiotherapy. Note on this clone: Antigen specificity is unknown.

TCRdb keeps only in-frame clones here, not all; method: immunoSEQ multiplex PCR. The sample includes around 62,000 clones, roughly 83% of them seen just once. Study outcomes and limitations: Relative stability marked proton patients; photon patients lost diversity and naive cells. Only patients who died were analyzed for survival; proton advantage is unproven. Post-nadir diversity loss with photons came from oligoclonal expansion, particularly CD8+ Temra cells. A bigger post-nadir fall in TCR diversity correlated inversely with survival time in deceased patients.

The ends were cut back, 5 bases at V and 3 bases at J, with 13 bases in the middle. The CDR3 loop spans 14 amino acids. From germline, CDR1 is SGHTA and CDR2 FQGTGA. J is TRBJ1-2 and V is TRBV7-3, with TRBD1 as a possible D gene (5 bases). The clonotype originates from a man between 60 and 70 years old with pancreatic cancer. Sequenced material: peripheral blood, taken from a patient treated with proton-based radiotherapy. The CDR3 loop reads CASSPSGGDYGYTF. DNA for the CDR3: TGTGCCAGCAGCCCCTCCGGGGGGGACTATGGCTACACCTTC.